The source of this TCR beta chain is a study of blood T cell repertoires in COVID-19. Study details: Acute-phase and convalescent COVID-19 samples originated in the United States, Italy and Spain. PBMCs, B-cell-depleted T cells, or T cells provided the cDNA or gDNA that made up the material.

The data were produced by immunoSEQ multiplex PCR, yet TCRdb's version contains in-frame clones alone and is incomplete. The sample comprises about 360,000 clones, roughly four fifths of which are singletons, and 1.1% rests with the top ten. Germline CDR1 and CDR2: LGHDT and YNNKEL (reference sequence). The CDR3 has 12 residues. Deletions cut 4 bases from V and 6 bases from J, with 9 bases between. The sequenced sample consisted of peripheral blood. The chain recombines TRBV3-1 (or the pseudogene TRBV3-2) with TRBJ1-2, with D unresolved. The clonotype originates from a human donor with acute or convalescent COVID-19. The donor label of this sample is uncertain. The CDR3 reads CASSPRGNGYTF. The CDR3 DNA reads TGTGCCAGCAGCCCTCGAGGGAATGGCTACACCTTC.